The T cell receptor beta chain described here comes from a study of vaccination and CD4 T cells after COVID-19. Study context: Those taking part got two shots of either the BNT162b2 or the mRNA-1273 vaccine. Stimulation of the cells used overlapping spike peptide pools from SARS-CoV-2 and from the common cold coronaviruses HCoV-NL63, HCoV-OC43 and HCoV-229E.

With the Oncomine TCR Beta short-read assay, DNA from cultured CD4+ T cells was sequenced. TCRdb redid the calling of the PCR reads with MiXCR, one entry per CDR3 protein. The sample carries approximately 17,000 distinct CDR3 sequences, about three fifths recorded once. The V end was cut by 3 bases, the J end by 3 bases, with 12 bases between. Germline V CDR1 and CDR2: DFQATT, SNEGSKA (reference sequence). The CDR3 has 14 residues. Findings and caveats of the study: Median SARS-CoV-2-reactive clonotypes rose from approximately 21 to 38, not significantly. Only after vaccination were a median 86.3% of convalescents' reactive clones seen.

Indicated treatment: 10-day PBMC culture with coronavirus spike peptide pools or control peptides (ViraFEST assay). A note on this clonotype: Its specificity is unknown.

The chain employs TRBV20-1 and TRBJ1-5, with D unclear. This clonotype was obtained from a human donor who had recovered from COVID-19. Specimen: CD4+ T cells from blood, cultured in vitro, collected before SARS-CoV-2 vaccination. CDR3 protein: CSARREGDNQPQHF. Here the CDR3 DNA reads TGCAGTGCTAGGAGGGAGGGTGACAATCAGCCCCAGCATTTT.